The clone carrying this T cell receptor (beta chain) was seen only a few times. The CDR3 consists of 13 residues. V gave up 4 bases and J gave up 8 bases; unmatched junction bases: 4. CDR1 is MGHRA, CDR2 YSYEKL, per germline. The sample originates from a study of blood T cell repertoires in COVID-19. Study-level information: Material from acute and convalescent COVID-19 was sourced from the United States, Italy and Spain.

Repertoires were generated with immunoSEQ multiplex PCR, while TCRdb's copy carries only in-frame clones and drops some. This table has about 260,000 clones, around 90% appearing once. The chain joins TRBV4-1 to TRBJ1-4; TRBD1 matches 7 bases. Sequenced input: peripheral blood. This TCR came from a woman in her thirties or forties with acute or convalescent COVID-19. CDR3 amino acids: CASSLGQKEKLFF. The CDR3 nucleotides are TGCGCCAGCAGCCTGGGACAGAAAGAAAAACTGTTTTTT.